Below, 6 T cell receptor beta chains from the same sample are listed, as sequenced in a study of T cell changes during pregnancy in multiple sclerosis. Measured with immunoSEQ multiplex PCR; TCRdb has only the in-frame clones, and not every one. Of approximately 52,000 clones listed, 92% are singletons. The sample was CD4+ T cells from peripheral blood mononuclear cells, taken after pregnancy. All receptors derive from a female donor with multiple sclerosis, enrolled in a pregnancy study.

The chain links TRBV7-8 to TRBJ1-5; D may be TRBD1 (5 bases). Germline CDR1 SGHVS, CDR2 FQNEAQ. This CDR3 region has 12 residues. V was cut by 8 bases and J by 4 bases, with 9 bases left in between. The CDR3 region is CASGATNQPQHF. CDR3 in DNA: TGTGCCAGCGGGGCTACTAATCAGCCCCAGCATTTT.

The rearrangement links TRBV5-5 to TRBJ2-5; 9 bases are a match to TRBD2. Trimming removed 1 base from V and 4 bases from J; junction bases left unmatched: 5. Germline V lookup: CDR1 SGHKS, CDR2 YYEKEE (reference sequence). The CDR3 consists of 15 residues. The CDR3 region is CASSLRASGIETQYF. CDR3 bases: TGTGCCAGCAGCTTGAGGGCTAGCGGGATAGAGACCCAGTACTTC.

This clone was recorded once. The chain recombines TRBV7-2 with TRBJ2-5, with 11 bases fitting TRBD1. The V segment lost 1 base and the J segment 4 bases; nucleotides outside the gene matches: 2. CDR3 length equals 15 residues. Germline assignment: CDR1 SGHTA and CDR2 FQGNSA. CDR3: CASSLGTGGRETQYF. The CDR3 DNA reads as TGTGCCAGCAGCTTAGGGACAGGGGGCAGAGAGACCCAGTACTTC. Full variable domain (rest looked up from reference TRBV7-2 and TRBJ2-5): GAGVSQSPSNKVTEKGKDVELRCDPISGHTALYWYRQSLGQGLEFLIYFQGNSAPDKSGLPSDRFSAERTGGSVSTLTIQRTQQEDSAVYLCASSLGTGGRETQYFGPGTRLLVL.

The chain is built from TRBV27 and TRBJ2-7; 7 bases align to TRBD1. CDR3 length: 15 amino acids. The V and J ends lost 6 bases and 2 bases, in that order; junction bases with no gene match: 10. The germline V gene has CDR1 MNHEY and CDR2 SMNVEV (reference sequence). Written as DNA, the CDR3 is TGTGCCAGCAGGGGGATGACAGGGCTCGCCTACGAGCAGTACTTC. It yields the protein CASRGMTGLAYEQYF.

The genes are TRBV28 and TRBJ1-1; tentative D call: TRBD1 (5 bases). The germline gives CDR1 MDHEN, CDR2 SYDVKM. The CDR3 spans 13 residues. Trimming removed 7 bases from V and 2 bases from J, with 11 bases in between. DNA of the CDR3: TGTGCCAGCAACGTGGGGACTAACACTGAAGCTTTCTTT. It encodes CASNVGTNTEAFF. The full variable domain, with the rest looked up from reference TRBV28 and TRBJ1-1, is DVKVTQSSRYLVKRTGEKVFLECVQDMDHENMFWYRQDPGLGLRLIYFSYDVKMKEKGDIPEGYSVSREKKERFSLILESASTNQTSMYLCASNVGTNTEAFFGQGTRLTVV.

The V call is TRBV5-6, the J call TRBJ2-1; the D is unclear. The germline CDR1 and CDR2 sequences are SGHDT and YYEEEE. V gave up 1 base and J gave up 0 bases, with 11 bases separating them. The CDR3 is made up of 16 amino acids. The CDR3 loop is CASSLTGRSSYNEQFF. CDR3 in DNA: TGTGCCAGCAGCTTGACGGGTCGGAGCTCCTACAATGAGCAGTTCTTC.